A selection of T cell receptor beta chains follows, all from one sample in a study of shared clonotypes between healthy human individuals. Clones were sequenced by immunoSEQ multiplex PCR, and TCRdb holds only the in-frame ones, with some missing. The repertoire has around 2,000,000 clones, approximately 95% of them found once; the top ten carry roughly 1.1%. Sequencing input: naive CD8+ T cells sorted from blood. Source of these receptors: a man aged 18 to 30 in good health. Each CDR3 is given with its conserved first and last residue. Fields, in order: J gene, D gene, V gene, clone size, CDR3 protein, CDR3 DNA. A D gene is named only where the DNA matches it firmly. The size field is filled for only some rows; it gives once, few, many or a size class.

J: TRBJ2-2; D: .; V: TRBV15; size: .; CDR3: CATSKGAGTGELFF; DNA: TGTGCCACCAGCAAAGGGGCAGGGACCGGGGAGCTGTTTTTT
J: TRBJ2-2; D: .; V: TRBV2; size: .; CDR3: CASSETGLAGELFF; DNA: TGTGCCAGCAGTGAAACAGGGTTGGCCGGGGAGCTGTTTTTT
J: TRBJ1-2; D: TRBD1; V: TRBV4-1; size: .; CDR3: CASSQRQGGGGYTF; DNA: TGCGCCAGCAGCCAAAGACAGGGGGGTGGTGGCTACACCTTC
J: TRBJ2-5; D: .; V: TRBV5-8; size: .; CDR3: CASSLASTPLETQYF; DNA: TGTGCCAGCAGCTTAGCTTCTACCCCCTTGGAGACCCAGTACTTC
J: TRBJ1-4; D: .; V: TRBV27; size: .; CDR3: CASSFGVTNEKLFF; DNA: TGTGCCAGCAGTTTTGGGGTTACTAATGAAAAACTGTTTTTT
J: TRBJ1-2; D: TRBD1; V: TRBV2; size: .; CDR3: CASSEAGQDFAAGYTF; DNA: TGTGCCAGCAGTGAAGCGGGACAGGACTTTGCAGCGGGCTACACCTTC
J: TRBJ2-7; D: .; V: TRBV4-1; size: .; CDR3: CASSQGGTGLWEQYF; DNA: TGCGCCAGCAGCCAAGGCGGGACGGGGCTTTGGGAGCAGTACTTC
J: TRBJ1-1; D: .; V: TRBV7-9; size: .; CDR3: CASSSEADLNTEAFF; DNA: TGTGCCAGCAGTTCGGAGGCAGATCTGAACACTGAAGCTTTCTTT
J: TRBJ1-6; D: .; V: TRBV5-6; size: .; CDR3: CASSLKGGTVNSPLHF; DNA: TGTGCCAGCAGCTTGAAAGGTGGGACGGTCAATTCACCCCTCCACTTT
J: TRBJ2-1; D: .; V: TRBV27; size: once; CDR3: CASSLSAGPPYNEQFF; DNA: TGTGCCAGCAGTTTATCGGCGGGCCCACCTTACAATGAGCAGTTCTTC
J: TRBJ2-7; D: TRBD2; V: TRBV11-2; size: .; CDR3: CASSSPGTKGEQYF; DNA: TGTGCCAGCAGCTCGCCCGGGACTAAAGGCGAGCAGTACTTC
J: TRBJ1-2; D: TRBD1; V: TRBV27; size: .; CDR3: CASSVRTGRGWDYGYTF; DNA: TGTGCCAGCAGTGTCAGGACAGGGAGGGGATGGGACTATGGCTACACCTTC
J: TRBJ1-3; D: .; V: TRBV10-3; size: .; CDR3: CAIIGDSGNTIYF; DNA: TGTGCCATCATTGGGGACTCTGGAAACACCATATATTTT
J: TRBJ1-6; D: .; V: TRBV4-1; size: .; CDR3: CASSQDAFDWGNSPLHF; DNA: TGCGCCAGCAGCCAAGACGCTTTCGACTGGGGTAATTCACCCCTCCACTTT
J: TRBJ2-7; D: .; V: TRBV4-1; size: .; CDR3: CASSQVVSIYEQYF; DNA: TGCGCCAGCAGCCAAGTGGTTAGCATCTACGAGCAGTACTTC
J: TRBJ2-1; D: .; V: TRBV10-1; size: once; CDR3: CASSESRGARNEQFF; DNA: TGCGCCAGCAGTGAGTCGCGAGGGGCGCGCAATGAGCAGTTCTTC
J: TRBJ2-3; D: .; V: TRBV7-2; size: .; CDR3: CASSLMFGDTQYF; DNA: TGTGCCAGCAGCTTAATGTTCGGAGATACGCAGTATTTT
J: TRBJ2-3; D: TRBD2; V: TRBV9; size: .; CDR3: CASSVAWGGLTDTQYF; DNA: TGTGCCAGCAGCGTAGCCTGGGGGGGTCTCACAGATACGCAGTATTTT
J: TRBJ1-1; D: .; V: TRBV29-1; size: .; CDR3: CSVEAKSLRTEAFF; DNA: TGCAGCGTTGAAGCGAAGTCTTTAAGGACTGAAGCTTTCTTT
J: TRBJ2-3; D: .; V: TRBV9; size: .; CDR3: CASSVGTTDTQYF; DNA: TGTGCCAGCAGCGTCGGGACAACAGATACGCAGTATTTT
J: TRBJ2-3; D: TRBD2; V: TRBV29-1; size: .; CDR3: CSVVGRESTDTQYF; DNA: TGCAGCGTTGTTGGGCGGGAGAGCACAGATACGCAGTATTTT
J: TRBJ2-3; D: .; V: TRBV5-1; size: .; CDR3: CASSLNRDTQYF; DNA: TGCGCCAGCAGCTTGAATCGAGATACGCAGTATTTT
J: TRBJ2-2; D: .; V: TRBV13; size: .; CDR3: CASSLSGELFF; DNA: TGTGCCAGCAGCTTAAGTGGGGAGCTGTTTTTT
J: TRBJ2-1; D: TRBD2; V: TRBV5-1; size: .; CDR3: CASSWLAVSYNEQFF; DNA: TGCGCCAGCAGCTGGCTAGCGGTTAGCTACAATGAGCAGTTCTTC
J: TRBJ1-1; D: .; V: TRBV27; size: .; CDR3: CASHDLRTSADGNTEAFF; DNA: TGTGCCAGTCACGACCTTCGGACATCCGCAGACGGGAACACTGAAGCTTTCTTT
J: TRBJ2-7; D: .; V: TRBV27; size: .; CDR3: CASRPGTLSYEQYF; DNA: TGTGCCAGCCGCCCTGGGACACTTTCCTACGAGCAGTACTTC
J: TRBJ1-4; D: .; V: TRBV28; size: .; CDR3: CASSFLYEKLFF; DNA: TGTGCCAGCAGTTTCCTCTATGAAAAACTGTTTTTT
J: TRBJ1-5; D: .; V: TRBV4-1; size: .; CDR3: CASSQVSSNQPQHF; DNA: TGCGCCAGCAGCCAAGTATCCAGCAATCAGCCCCAGCATTTT
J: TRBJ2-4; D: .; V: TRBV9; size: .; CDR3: CASSVGGGSKNIQYF; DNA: TGTGCCAGCAGCGTAGGTGGGGGGTCAAAAAACATTCAGTACTTC